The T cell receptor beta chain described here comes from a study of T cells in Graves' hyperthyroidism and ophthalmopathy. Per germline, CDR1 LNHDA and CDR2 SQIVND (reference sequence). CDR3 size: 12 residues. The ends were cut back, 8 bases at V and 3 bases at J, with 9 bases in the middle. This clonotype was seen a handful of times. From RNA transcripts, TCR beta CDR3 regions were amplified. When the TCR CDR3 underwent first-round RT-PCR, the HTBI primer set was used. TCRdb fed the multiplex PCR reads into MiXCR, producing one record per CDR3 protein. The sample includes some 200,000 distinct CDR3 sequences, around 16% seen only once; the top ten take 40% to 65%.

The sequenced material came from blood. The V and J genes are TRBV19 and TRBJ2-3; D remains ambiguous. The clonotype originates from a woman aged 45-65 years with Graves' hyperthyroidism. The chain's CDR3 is CASALGTDTQYF. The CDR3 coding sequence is TGTGCCAGTGCCCTCGGAACAGATACGCAGTATTTT.